This T cell receptor (beta chain) emerged from a study of glioma-infiltrating T cells (dated by TCRdb to the mid-2010s). Background for the entire study: Sequencing of TCR alpha- and beta-chain repertoires was performed on glioma tissue, on non-neoplastic brain tissue, and on matched peripheral blood mononuclear cells. To gauge divergence between tissue and blood T-cell populations, every tissue-infiltrating repertoire was compared against the peripheral blood repertoire from the same patient. The paired cohort was made up of three low-grade glioma patients, about 8 primary glioblastoma patients and three non-glioma patients who contributed non-neoplastic brain tissue.

Paper-wide results and their limitations: Group comparisons were based on small numbers of patients: three non-neoplastic, three low-grade glioma and roughly eight glioblastoma patients. Tissue and blood shared very few CDR3 sequences, a result attributed to high CDR3 diversity and limited sampling. VJ-independent divergence between tissue and blood was found to be below expectation in non-neoplastic patients but above expectation in all gliomas, particularly low-grade gliomas.

TCR alpha and beta CDR3 regions were amplified with the iRepertoire nested amplicon-rescue multiplex PCR (arm-PCR) platform from RNA. For one-step reverse transcription and amplification, roughly 85-400 ng of tissue mRNA or PBMC total RNA was used as input. Following bead purification, Illumina adapters were added by a secondary multiplex PCR, and libraries between 200 and 400 bp were gel-purified. Libraries carried internal 6-nucleotide barcodes used for demultiplexing. The libraries were sequenced on an Illumina MiSeq using 2x220 or 2x250 nucleotide paired-end reads. As for how the authors treated the data: Paired reads were merged using FLASH 1.2.11 and were aligned to the GRCh37 human genome using BWA-MEM, after which TRA and TRB reads were extracted. For V and J assignment, an IMGT-derived reference of cassette sequences and CDR3 motifs that included pseudogenes was used. Reads were translated in three frames, and productive CDR3s were defined as those with a C...FGXG motif and no stop codons. Clonotypes were defined as unique combinations of V-J cassette pair and CDR3 amino acid sequence. Reads were filtered by Hamming distance, thresholded by each sample's sequence error rate in mapped regions. TCRdb itself trimmed the public reads at Q25 with fastp, ran MiXCR and retained productive beta chains. Duplicate CDR3 protein sequences are folded into a single record with the most common DNA and genes. The V and J calls come from TCRdb's annotation, not from the publication. Counted in this sample were approximately 89,000 distinct CDR3 sequences; about 25% of them appeared once. The ten largest clonotypes hold about 6.7% of the sample.

A word on this clonotype: The target of this receptor is not known. Qualities for individual bases were not recorded, and no much larger clone is one base off.

The germline V and J ends show losses of 6 bases and 7 bases respectively, and no gene match explains 9 bases of the junction. From the germline V gene, CDR1 is SQVTM and CDR2 is ANQGSEA. The CDR3 spans 12 residues, from the cysteine through the phenylalanine. Just the 36-base CDR3 DNA is kept, in frame starting at base 1. This sequence uses TRBV29-1 and TRBJ2-7, and 7 bases in between align with TRBD2. This sequence was found in a human donor with low-grade glioma or glioblastoma, undergoing nonglioma brain surgery, or in good health (not recorded which). Sequencing was carried out using glioma tissue, nonneoplastic brain tissue, or PBMCs (not recorded which). The DNA sequence follows: TGCAGCGTCTGGACTAGACGGGGAGAGCAGTACTTC. Translated, it gives CSVWTRRGEQYF.